The 9 T cell receptor beta chains below come from one sample, sequenced in a study of cytomegalovirus exposure and HLA in healthy donors (dated by TCRdb to 2015 to 2018). Library preparation employed the immunoSEQ multiplex PCR assay. A mixture of 60 forward primers for TCR Vbeta segments and 13 reverse primers for TCR Jbeta segments was used in the multiplex PCR. TCRdb took over this immuneACCESS table, retaining in-frame rearrangements with V and J assigned. Such tables are incomplete; in checked studies, under half of the missing clones stem from an unresolved V gene, and the remainder is unexplained. This sample's clone table shows approximately 150,000 clones. Around 1.5% of the sample goes to the ten largest clones. Sequencing was carried out using PBMCs. The receptors come from a woman between 50 and 59 years old in good health and CMV-seronegative.

This chain joins TRBV28 and TRBJ2-5; no clear D. Germline assignment: CDR1 MDHEN and CDR2 SYDVKM. CDR3 length equals 12 residues. Trimming removed 4 bases at V and 0 bases at J, with 3 bases between. The CDR3 nucleotides read TGTGCCAGCAGTTCGTACCAAGAGACCCAGTACTTC. This encodes CASSSYQETQYF.

The chain is built from TRBV5-1 and TRBJ2-5, with D possibly matching TRBD2 (5 bases). CDR1 is SGHRS, CDR2 YFSETQ, per germline. The CDR3 runs to 15 residues. Trimming took off 2 bases at V and 5 bases at J, with 16 bases between the two ends. The CDR3 DNA reads TGCGCCAGCAGCTTCGGAGGTTCTAGAGAGGAGACCCAGTACTTC. Encoded protein: CASSFGGSREETQYF.

The chain uses TRBV6-1 and TRBJ2-7; maybe TRBD2 (6 bases). The V and J ends lost 6 bases and 3 bases respectively, with 18 bases between them. Germline loops: CDR1 MNHNS, CDR2 SASEGT. This CDR3 has 15 amino acids. The CDR3: CASRARRGTVYEQYF. The CDR3 DNA sequence: TGTGCCAGCAGAGCCCGACGGGGGACCGTCTACGAGCAGTACTTC.

The J gene is TRBJ2-6, the V gene TRBV27, with 11 positions matching TRBD2. This CDR3 has 17 residues. CDR1 is MNHEY, CDR2 SMNVEV, per germline (reference sequence). V lost 6 bases to trimming and J lost 0 bases; unmatched junction nucleotides: 4. Written as DNA, the CDR3 is TGTGCCAGCAGAAGGACTAGCGGGTACTCTGGGGCCAACGTCCTGACTTTC. Translated: CASRRTSGYSGANVLTF.

The V and J genes are TRBV19 and TRBJ2-1; the match to TRBD2 covers 10 bases. Germline V gives CDR1 LNHDA, CDR2 SQIVND (reference sequence). The CDR3 length is 17 residues. The V gene end was trimmed by 3 bases and the J gene end by 0 bases; junction bases not matched to a gene: 5. CDR3 amino acids: CASSMASGGYSYNEQFF. The CDR3 DNA sequence: TGTGCCAGTAGTATGGCTAGCGGGGGTTACTCCTACAATGAGCAGTTCTTC.

The J gene is TRBJ2-7, the V gene TRBV5-4; the match to TRBD2 covers 16 bases. V dropped 4 bases and J dropped 3; count of bases not matched to a gene: 10. The germline CDR1 and CDR2 sequences are SGHNT and YYREEE (reference sequence). The CDR3 has 18 amino acids. CDR3 coding DNA: TGTGCCAGCAGCGAGGGACTAGCGGGGGGGCTCCGGGTCTACGAGCAGTACTTC. Protein: CASSEGLAGGLRVYEQYF.

The chain combines TRBV7-9 with TRBJ2-3; D gene ambiguous. Trimming left V 5 bases short and J 2 bases short, with 17 bases between. Germline lookup yields CDR1 SEHNR and CDR2 FQNEAQ (reference sequence). The length of the CDR3 is 16 residues. CDR3 bases: TGTGCCAGCAGCCCGCTGGTCAACTCAATCACAGATACGCAGTATTTT. Protein sequence: CASSPLVNSITDTQYF. Full variable domain (rest looked up from reference TRBV7-9 and TRBJ2-3): DTGVSQNPRHKITKRGQNVTFRCDPISEHNRLYWYRQTLGQGPEFLTYFQNEAQLEKSRLLSDRFSAERPKGSFSTLEIQRTEQGDSAMYLCASSPLVNSITDTQYFGPGTRLTVL.

V gene TRBV4-1 combines with J gene TRBJ2-2; 7 bases fit TRBD2. The germline CDR1 and CDR2 sequences are MGHRA and YSYEKL. The V and J ends lost 4 bases and 1 base, in that order; junction bases with no gene match: 6. The CDR3 sequence is 16 residues long. The chain's CDR3 is CASSPPTSVNTGELFF. For the CDR3, the DNA is TGCGCCAGCAGCCCGCCCACTAGCGTGAACACCGGGGAGCTGTTTTTT.

CDR3 nucleotide sequence: TGCGCCAGCAGCTTGGGTCCCCAATTGACACAAGAGACCCAGTACTTC. Amino acids: CASSLGPQLTQETQYF. The rearrangement joins TRBV5-1 to TRBJ2-5; D call uncertain. V lost 0 bases and J 2 bases, leaving 14 bases between the germline ends. The germline V gene encodes CDR1 SGHRS and CDR2 YFSETQ. This CDR3 is 16 amino acids long.